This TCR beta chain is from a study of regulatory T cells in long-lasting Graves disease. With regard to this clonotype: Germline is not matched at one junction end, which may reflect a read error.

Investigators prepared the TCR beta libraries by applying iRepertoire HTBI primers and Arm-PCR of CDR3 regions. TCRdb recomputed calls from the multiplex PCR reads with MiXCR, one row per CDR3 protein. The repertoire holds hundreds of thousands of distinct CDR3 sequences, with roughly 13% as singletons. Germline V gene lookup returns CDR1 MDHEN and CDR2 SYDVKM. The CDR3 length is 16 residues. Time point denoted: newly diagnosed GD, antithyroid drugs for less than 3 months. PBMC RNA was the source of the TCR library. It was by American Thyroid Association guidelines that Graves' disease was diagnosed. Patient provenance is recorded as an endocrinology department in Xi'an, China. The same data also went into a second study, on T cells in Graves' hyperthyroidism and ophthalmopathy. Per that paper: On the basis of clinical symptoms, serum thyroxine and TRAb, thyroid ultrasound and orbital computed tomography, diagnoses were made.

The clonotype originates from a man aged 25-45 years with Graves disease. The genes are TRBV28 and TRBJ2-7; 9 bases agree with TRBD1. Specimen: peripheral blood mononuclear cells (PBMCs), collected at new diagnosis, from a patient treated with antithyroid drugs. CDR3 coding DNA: TGTGCCAGCAGTCAATTTACCGGGACAGGGAAGATTGAGCCCCTTTTC. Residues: CASSQFTGTGKIEPLF. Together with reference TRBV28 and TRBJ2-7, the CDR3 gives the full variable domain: DVKVTQSSRYLVKRTGEKVFLECVQDMDHENMFWYRQDPGLGLRLIYFSYDVKMKEKGDIPEGYSVSREKKERFSLILESASTNQTSMYLCASSQFTGTGKIEPLFGPGTRLTVT.